These 9 T cell receptor beta chains were sequenced from one sample in a study of cytomegalovirus exposure and HLA in healthy donors. The data were produced by immunoSEQ multiplex PCR, yet TCRdb's version contains in-frame clones alone and is incomplete. The table has 73,000 or so clones, around 94% seen once. Sequenced sample: PBMCs. The receptors were gathered from a woman under 30 in good health and CMV-seropositive.

This chain uses TRBV7-6 with TRBJ1-6, with a possible D match to TRBD1 (5 bases). V shed 4 bases and J shed 3 bases, with 10 bases lying between them. The CDR3 is 15 residues long. Germline CDR1 is SGHVS and CDR2 is FNYEAQ. The DNA of the CDR3 is TGTGCCAGCAGCTCCAGACAGAGCTATAATTCACCCCTCCACTTT. It encodes CASSSRQSYNSPLHF.

The CDR3 bases are TGTGCCAGCAGTCTTTATCAGCCCCAGCATTTT. Translation: CASSLYQPQHF. The V call is TRBV6-5, the J call TRBJ1-5, with no clear D. The CDR3 covers 11 residues. V gave up 5 bases and J gave up 5 bases, with 4 bases separating them. Germline V gives CDR1 MNHEY, CDR2 SVGAGI.

The J gene is TRBJ1-3, the V gene TRBV6-5; D is undetermined. The V and J ends lost 0 bases and 0 bases respectively, with 3 bases between them. The CDR3 length is 14 residues. Germline V gene sequence: CDR1 MNHEY, CDR2 SVGAGI. CDR3 sequence: CASSYSRSGNTIYF. CDR3 nucleotides: TGTGCCAGCAGTTACTCCCGCTCTGGAAACACCATATATTTT.

The chain links TRBV10-3 to TRBJ2-3, with 9 bases fitting TRBD2. Trimming at V came to 0 bases and at J to 4 bases, leaving 5 bases not matched to a gene. Germline CDR1 ENHRY, CDR2 SYGVKD. The CDR3 spans 16 residues. CDR3 sequence reads: CAISESSGSVSDTQYF. The CDR3 DNA sequence: TGTGCCATCAGTGAGTCTAGCGGGAGTGTGTCAGATACGCAGTATTTT.

The chain employs TRBV28 and TRBJ1-2, with a weak D call TRBD1 (6 bases). With 6 bases removed from V and 3 bases from J, the gap between germline ends came to 11 bases. Germline loops: CDR1 MDHEN, CDR2 SYDVKM. The CDR3 has 13 residues. In nucleotides, the CDR3 is TGTGCCAGCAGGGCACAGGGTGACTATGGCTACACCTTC. Its translation: CASRAQGDYGYTF.

This chain links TRBV9 with TRBJ2-3; D might be TRBD2 (7 bases). CDR1 and CDR2 (germline): SGDLS, YYNGEE. V was clipped by 0 bases and J by 2 bases, with 10 bases between them. The CDR3 has 15 residues. The CDR3, as DNA: TGTGCCAGCAGCGTAGAAGGGGGGGACACAGATACGCAGTATTTT. Translation: CASSVEGGDTDTQYF.

The CDR3 here is CASSPPLGTGNEKLFF. In DNA, the CDR3 is TGTGCCAGCAGCCCGCCCTTGGGGACAGGGAATGAAAAACTGTTTTTT. The chain links TRBV5-5 to TRBJ1-4, with 9 nucleotides matching TRBD1. Germline-derived CDR1 and CDR2 are SGHKS and YYEKEE (reference sequence). The V gene end was trimmed by 4 bases and the J gene end by 5 bases; junction bases not matched to a gene: 9. This CDR3 is built from 16 residues.

The chain uses TRBV6-5 and TRBJ2-2, with unresolved D. Trimming removed 0 bases from V and 6 bases from J, with 11 bases in between. This CDR3 contains 15 residues. Germline CDR1 and CDR2: MNHEY and SVGAGI. The CDR3 is CASSYSNINPGELFF. CDR3 DNA: TGTGCCAGCAGTTACTCCAACATCAACCCCGGGGAGCTGTTTTTT.

This clone was seen a single time. This sequence joins TRBV30 and TRBJ2-3; 7 bases are shared with TRBD2. J gave up 2 bases and V 0 bases, and 5 bases lay outside the gene matches. In germline, CDR1 is GTSNPN, CDR2 SVGIG (reference sequence). The CDR3 spans 15 residues. The CDR3 spells CAWSVPSGATDTQYF. The CDR3, as DNA: TGTGCCTGGAGTGTACCTAGCGGAGCCACAGATACGCAGTATTTT.